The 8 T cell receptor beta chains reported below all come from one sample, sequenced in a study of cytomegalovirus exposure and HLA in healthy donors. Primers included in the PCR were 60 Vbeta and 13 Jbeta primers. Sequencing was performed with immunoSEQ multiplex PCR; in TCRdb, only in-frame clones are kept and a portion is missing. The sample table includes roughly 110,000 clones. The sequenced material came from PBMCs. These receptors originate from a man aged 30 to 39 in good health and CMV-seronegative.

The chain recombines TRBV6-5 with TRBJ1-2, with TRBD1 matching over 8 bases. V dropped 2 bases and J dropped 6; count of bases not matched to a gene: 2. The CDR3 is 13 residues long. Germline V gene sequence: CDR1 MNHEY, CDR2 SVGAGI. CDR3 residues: CASSYQGADGYTF. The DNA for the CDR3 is TGTGCCAGCAGTTACCAGGGGGCGGATGGCTACACCTTC.

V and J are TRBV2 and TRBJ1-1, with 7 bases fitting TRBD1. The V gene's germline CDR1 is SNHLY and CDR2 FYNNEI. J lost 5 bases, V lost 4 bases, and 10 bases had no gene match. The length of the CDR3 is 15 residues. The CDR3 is CASSGDSGRGTEAFF. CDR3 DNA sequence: TGTGCCAGCAGTGGGGACAGCGGGAGGGGGACTGAAGCTTTCTTT.

This CDR3 is CASSSGQGYGYTF. The CDR3 nucleotides read TGTGCCAGCAGCTCGGGACAGGGCTATGGCTACACCTTC. J is TRBJ1-2 and V is TRBV7-3, with TRBD1 matching 9 bases. V lost 4 bases, J lost 4 bases, and 1 base stayed unmatched. The germline V gene has CDR1 SGHTA and CDR2 FQGTGA. The CDR3 sequence is 13 residues long.

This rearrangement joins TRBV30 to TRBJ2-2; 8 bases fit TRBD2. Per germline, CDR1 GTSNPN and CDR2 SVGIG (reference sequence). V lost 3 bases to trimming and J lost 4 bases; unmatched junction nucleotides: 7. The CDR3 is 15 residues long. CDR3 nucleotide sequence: TGTGCCTGGAGCTCGGGACTAGGCGGCACCGGGGAGCTGTTTTTT. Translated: CAWSSGLGGTGELFF.

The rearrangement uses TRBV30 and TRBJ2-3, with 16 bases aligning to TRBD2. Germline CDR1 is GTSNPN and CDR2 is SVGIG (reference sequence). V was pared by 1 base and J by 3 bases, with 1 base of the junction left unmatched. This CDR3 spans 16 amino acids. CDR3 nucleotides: TGTGCCTGGAGTGCGGGACTAGCGGGGGGGACAGATACGCAGTATTTT. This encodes CAWSAGLAGGTDTQYF.

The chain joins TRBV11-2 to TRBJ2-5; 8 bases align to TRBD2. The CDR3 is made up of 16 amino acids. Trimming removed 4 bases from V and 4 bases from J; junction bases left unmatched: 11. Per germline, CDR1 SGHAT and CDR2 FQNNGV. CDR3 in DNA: TGTGCCAGCAGCTCTCTTGTTGGTAGCGGGGTAGAGACCCAGTACTTC. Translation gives CASSSLVGSGVETQYF. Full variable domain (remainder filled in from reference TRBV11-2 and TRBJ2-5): EAGVAQSPRYKIIEKRQSVAFWCNPISGHATLYWYQQILGQGPKLLIQFQNNGVVDDSQLPKDRFSAERLKGVDSTLKIQPAKLEDSAVYLCASSSLVGSGVETQYFGPGTRLLVL.

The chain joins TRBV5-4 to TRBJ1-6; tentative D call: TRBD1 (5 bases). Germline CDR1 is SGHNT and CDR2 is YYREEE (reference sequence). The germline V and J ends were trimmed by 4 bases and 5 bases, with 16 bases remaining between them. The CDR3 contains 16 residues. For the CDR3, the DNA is TGTGCCAGCAGCCCCGGAGGCGGGGCCCATAATTCACCCCTCCACTTT. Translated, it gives CASSPGGGAHNSPLHF.

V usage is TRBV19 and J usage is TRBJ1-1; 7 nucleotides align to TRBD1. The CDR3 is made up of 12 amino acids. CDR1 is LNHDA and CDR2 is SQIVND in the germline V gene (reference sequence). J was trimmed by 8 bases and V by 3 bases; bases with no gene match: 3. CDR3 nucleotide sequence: TGTGCCAGTAGTATCGGGGGACAGGAAGCTTTCTTT. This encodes CASSIGGQEAFF.